Below, 30 T cell receptor beta chains from the same sample are listed, as sequenced in a study of chemoradiotherapy in HPV16-positive cancers. The table came from immunoSEQ multiplex PCR; TCRdb's copy has only in-frame clones and leaves some out. The sample contains fewer than 30,000 clones, roughly 94% of which appear only once. Sampling was done from a patient who underwent chemoradiotherapy. These receptors were collected from a human donor with HPV-associated anogenital cancer.

This clone was seen just once. The genes are TRBV29-1 and TRBJ1-2; possibly TRBD1 for D (6 bases). Trimming left V 4 bases short and J 4 bases short, with 10 bases between. This CDR3 comprises 12 residues. Germline CDR1 SQVTM, CDR2 ANQGSEA. The CDR3 coding sequence is TGCAGCGTTGGGGACATCCTCTATGGCTACACCTTC. Its protein product is CSVGDILYGYTF. Drawing the rest from reference TRBV29-1 and TRBJ1-2, the complete variable domain is SAVISQKPSRDICQRGTSLTIQCQVDSQVTMMFWYRQQPGQSLTLIATANQGSEATYESGFVIDKFPISRPNLTFSTLTVSNMSPEDSSIYLCSVGDILYGYTFGSGTRLTVV.

The gene calls are TRBV27 and TRBJ2-1; possible D gene TRBD2, 5 bases. Germline CDR1 MNHEY, CDR2 SMNVEV (reference sequence). CDR3 length: 15 amino acids. V lost 8 bases and J lost 7, with 21 bases in between. The chain's CDR3 is CASSLRWSGDNEQFF. Written as DNA, the CDR3 is TGTGCCAGCTCGCTGAGGTGGAGCGGAGATAATGAGCAGTTCTTC.

This clone was detected a few times. The same CDR3 arises from other DNA sequences in this sample as well. The chain joins TRBV5-1 to TRBJ2-1; 10 bases match TRBD1. The germline CDR1 and CDR2 sequences are SGHRS and YFSETQ. Trimming removed 4 bases from V and 2 bases from J; junction bases left unmatched: 3. This CDR3 has 15 residues. This CDR3 reads CASSQGQGPYNEQFF. CDR3 nucleotides: TGCGCCAGCAGCCAGGGACAGGGGCCCTACAATGAGCAGTTCTTC.

This clone was counted only a few times. V usage is TRBV19 and J usage is TRBJ2-1, with unresolved D. Germline values: CDR1 LNHDA, CDR2 SQIVND (reference sequence). V was cut by 7 bases and J by 7 bases, with 17 bases left in between. There are 14 residues in the CDR3. CDR3 region: CASTLPGLLNEQFF. In DNA, the CDR3 is TGTGCCAGTACCCTCCCCGGCCTCCTTAATGAGCAGTTCTTC.

V and J are TRBV20-1 and TRBJ2-3; perhaps D is TRBD1 or TRBD2 (6 bases each). The germline V gene encodes CDR1 DFQATT and CDR2 SNEGSKA (reference sequence). V lost 4 bases and J lost 12, with 14 bases in between. This CDR3 contains 11 residues. The CDR3 coding sequence is TGCAGTGCTATCCCTGCGGGGACACAGTATTTT. It translates to CSAIPAGTQYF.

The chain employs TRBV7-2 and TRBJ2-3, with D perhaps TRBD2 (5 bases). The germline V and J ends were trimmed by 1 base and 2 bases, with 7 bases remaining between them. Germline assignment: CDR1 SGHTA and CDR2 FQGNSA. The CDR3 spans 14 residues. The CDR3, as DNA: TGTGCCAGCAGCTTAGGGACTGTCACAGATACGCAGTATTTT. Translated, it gives CASSLGTVTDTQYF.

V gene TRBV15 combines with J gene TRBJ2-5; TRBD1 aligns across 8 bases. V gave up 3 bases and J gave up 5 bases; unmatched junction bases: 11. Germline V lookup: CDR1 LNHNV, CDR2 YYDKDF (reference sequence). The CDR3 length is 16 residues. As DNA, the CDR3 is TGTGCCACCAGCAGGGCTTATACAGGGGGTGCGGAGACCCAGTACTTC. Protein product: CATSRAYTGGAETQYF.

The V call is TRBV18, the J call TRBJ2-2; D remains unclear. Trimming pared 5 bases from V and 5 bases from J, leaving 15 bases between. CDR3 length equals 15 residues. Per the germline V gene, CDR1 is KGHSH and CDR2 is LQKENI. CDR3 in DNA: TGTGCCAGCTCATCCGACCCCTTGGGAACCGGGGAGCTGTTTTTT. Its translation: CASSSDPLGTGELFF.

The V and J genes are TRBV28 and TRBJ1-2; D unresolved. The CDR3 consists of 16 residues. Germline V gives CDR1 MDHEN, CDR2 SYDVKM. Trimming cost V 6 bases and J 0 bases, with 17 bases left between them. CDR3 coding DNA: TGTGCCAGCAGCCCATGGGAGGCCCTAGCTAACTATGGCTACACCTTC. Its translation: CASSPWEALANYGYTF.

This sequence joins TRBV5-6 and TRBJ1-6; 7 positions match TRBD1. Germline loops: CDR1 SGHDT, CDR2 YYEEEE. The CDR3 covers 15 residues. Germline trimming cut 2 bases from V and 6 bases from J; bases unmatched to any gene: 5. The chain's CDR3 is CASSLLTGSNSPLHF. CDR3 DNA sequence: TGTGCCAGCAGCTTACTGACAGGGAGTAATTCACCCCTCCACTTT.

This clone was observed once. The J gene is TRBJ2-7, the V gene TRBV19; 7 bases fit TRBD1. CDR3 length: 15 residues. The V gene's germline CDR1 is LNHDA and CDR2 SQIVND (reference sequence). Unmatched junction bases numbered 8, after V lost 1 base and J lost 5 bases. CDR3: CASSIGATGRNEQYF. Here the CDR3 DNA reads TGTGCCAGTAGTATAGGGGCGACAGGGAGAAACGAGCAGTACTTC.

The J gene is TRBJ2-3, the V gene TRBV5-1; no clear D gene. Trimming removed 3 bases from V and 0 bases from J, with 14 bases in between. The CDR3 extends over 16 amino acids. Germline assignment: CDR1 SGHRS and CDR2 YFSETQ. CDR3 region: CASSSGLSSSTDTQYF. Written as DNA, the CDR3 is TGCGCCAGCAGCTCGGGCCTTAGCTCTAGCACAGATACGCAGTATTTT.

The chain is built from TRBV9 and TRBJ2-5; D is unresolved. Trimming pared 2 bases from V and 6 bases from J, leaving 11 bases between. This CDR3 spans 13 amino acids. Germline V CDR1 and CDR2: SGDLS, YYNGEE. The CDR3 DNA is TGTGCCAGCAGCGTCAACATCGAGCAGACCCAGTACTTC. Residues: CASSVNIEQTQYF.

V is TRBV19 and J is TRBJ2-2; 10 nucleotides line up with TRBD2. The CDR3 covers 16 residues. Germline-derived CDR1 and CDR2 are LNHDA and SQIVND (reference sequence). J gave up 7 bases and V 5 bases, and 10 bases lay outside the gene matches. CDR3 sequence reads: CASSLGLAGAGGELFF. DNA for the CDR3: TGTGCCAGTAGTCTCGGGCTAGCGGGAGCGGGCGGGGAGCTGTTTTTT.

The chain recombines TRBV9 with TRBJ2-5; D may be TRBD1 (5 bases). CDR3 length equals 13 residues. Per germline, CDR1 SGDLS and CDR2 YYNGEE. The V end was cut by 2 bases, the J end by 9 bases, with 14 bases between. DNA for the CDR3: TGTGCCAGCAGCGTGCAGACAGCTGAGGCCCAGTACTTC. Amino acids: CASSVQTAEAQYF.

The chain joins TRBV7-2 to TRBJ1-3, with D possibly TRBD1 on 5 matching bases. The CDR3 contains 16 residues. CDR1 SGHTA and CDR2 FQGNSA come from the germline V gene. Trimming took off 5 bases at V and 4 bases at J, with 18 bases between the two ends. The CDR3 sequence is CASSLRDPLAGNTIYF. The CDR3 region has the DNA TGTGCCAGCAGCCTCAGGGATCCACTCGCCGGAAACACCATATATTTT.

V gene TRBV5-1 combines with J gene TRBJ2-3, with a weak D call TRBD2 (6 bases). Trimming removed 5 bases at V and 6 bases at J, with 19 bases between. Per the germline V gene, CDR1 is SGHRS and CDR2 is YFSETQ. The CDR3 has 15 amino acids. This CDR3 is CASSSGTSLYDTQYF. For the CDR3, the DNA is TGCGCCAGCAGTAGTGGGACTTCCTTATACGATACGCAGTATTTT.

V gene TRBV6-8 combines with J gene TRBJ2-7, with TRBD1 matching over 11 bases. Germline CDR1 is MNHGY and CDR2 is SAAAGT. CDR3 size: 15 residues. The V gene end was trimmed by 6 bases and the J gene end by 2 bases; junction bases not matched to a gene: 6. The CDR3 DNA sequence: TGTGCCAGCAGCGTCCGGGACAGGGGGGCCTACGAGCAGTACTTC. Its translation is CASSVRDRGAYEQYF.

The gene calls are TRBV5-1 and TRBJ2-6, with 9 bases fitting TRBD1. This CDR3 region has 17 residues. Trimming took 4 bases from V and 2 from J; bases not matched to a gene: 7. Germline lookup yields CDR1 SGHRS and CDR2 YFSETQ. This CDR3 is CASSPQGQGAGANVLTF. As DNA, the CDR3 is TGCGCCAGCAGCCCCCAGGGACAGGGAGCTGGGGCCAACGTCCTGACTTTC.

This chain uses TRBV29-1 with TRBJ1-1; 7 bases are shared with TRBD1. The CDR3 loop spans 13 amino acids. Germline loops: CDR1 SQVTM, CDR2 ANQGSEA. The CDR3 is CSYQGQARGRAFF. DNA for the CDR3: TGCAGTTACCAAGGACAGGCCCGGGGGAGGGCTTTCTTT.

V gene TRBV27 combines with J gene TRBJ1-2; 10 bases map to TRBD1. The CDR3 runs to 15 residues. With 4 bases clipped from V and 4 bases from J, the junction kept 6 bases outside the gene matches. Per the germline V gene, CDR1 is MNHEY and CDR2 is SMNVEV (reference sequence). The CDR3 DNA sequence: TGTGCCAGCAGTTCCCGACAGGGGGCTGTCTATGGCTACACCTTC. It translates to CASSSRQGAVYGYTF.

This chain uses TRBV2 with TRBJ1-2; D call uncertain. The CDR3 consists of 15 residues. Trimming left V 5 bases short and J 0 bases short, with 13 bases between. Germline values: CDR1 SNHLY, CDR2 FYNNEI. CDR3 sequence: CASSPEGGANYGYTF. CDR3 coding DNA: TGTGCCAGCAGTCCAGAGGGCGGAGCTAACTATGGCTACACCTTC.

This chain connects TRBV4-1 to TRBJ2-7, with 10 bases identical to TRBD2. CDR3 length: 15 amino acids. Trimming removed 0 bases from V and 4 bases from J; junction bases left unmatched: 3. The germline gives CDR1 MGHRA, CDR2 YSYEKL. Written as DNA, the CDR3 is TGCGCCAGCAGCCAAGATCTAGCGGGGGTATACGAGCAGTACTTC. Protein product: CASSQDLAGVYEQYF.

The chain couples TRBV30 to TRBJ2-7; D is undetermined. The CDR3 has 11 amino acids. CDR1 and CDR2 from the germline V gene are GTSNPN and SVGIG (reference sequence). With 0 bases removed from V and 6 bases from J, the gap between germline ends came to 6 bases. CDR3 DNA: TGTGCCTGGAGTGTGAGGTTCGAGCAGTACTTC. It translates to CAWSVRFEQYF.

The chain couples TRBV27 to TRBJ2-2; D is possibly TRBD2 (5 bases). Per germline, CDR1 MNHEY and CDR2 SMNVEV (reference sequence). This CDR3 has 14 residues. Trimming removed 7 bases at V and 1 base at J, with 10 bases between. The CDR3 DNA reads as TGTGCCAGCAAGGACTGGCGGAACACCGGGGAGCTGTTTTTT. Amino acid sequence: CASKDWRNTGELFF.

This rearrangement joins TRBV21-1 to TRBJ1-6. TRBV21-1 constitutes a pseudogene. This CDR3 region has 19 residues. CDR3 DNA: TGTGCCAGCAGCAATCCTCAAATTCGGGGAACAGCCATTCATTCACCCCTCCACTTT. Residues: CASSNPQIRGTAIHSPLHF.

The chain combines TRBV4-1 with TRBJ2-7; 8 bases align to TRBD1. This CDR3 region has 15 residues. Germline V lookup: CDR1 MGHRA, CDR2 YSYEKL. V lost 3 bases, J lost 2 bases, and 6 bases stayed unmatched. The CDR3 bases are TGCGCCAGCAGCCATCAGACAGGGGAGGCCTACGAGCAGTACTTC. Translating it yields CASSHQTGEAYEQYF.

V gene TRBV6-5 combines with J gene TRBJ2-5; 9 nucleotides align to TRBD1. Germline assignment: CDR1 MNHEY and CDR2 SVGAGI. The V and J ends lost 8 bases and 7 bases, in that order; junction bases with no gene match: 8. The length of the CDR3 is 13 residues. The CDR3 sequence: CASSRDRVGTQYF. CDR3 DNA sequence: TGTGCCAGCTCCAGGGACAGGGTTGGGACCCAGTACTTC.

This chain uses TRBV6-6 with TRBJ1-6; 7 bases match TRBD1. CDR3 size: 12 residues. Germline V CDR1 and CDR2: MNHNY, SVGAGI (reference sequence). J gave up 7 bases and V 6 bases, and 0 bases lay outside the gene matches. The DNA of the CDR3 is TGTGCCAGCAGGACAGGGAATTCACCCCTCCACTTT. This sequence encodes CASRTGNSPLHF.

The chain combines TRBV5-4 with TRBJ2-7; D gene ambiguous. CDR3 size: 13 residues. CDR1 SGHNT and CDR2 YYREEE come from the germline V gene (reference sequence). Trimming removed 5 bases from V and 3 bases from J, with 12 bases in between. The CDR3 bases are TGTGCCAGCAGTATGGTAGGCGGCTACGAGCAGTACTTC. This translates into CASSMVGGYEQYF.